Shown below are 24 T cell receptor beta chains from a single sample sequenced in a study of T-cell memory formation after mild COVID-19. TCRdb reanalysed the 5' RACE reads using MiXCR and keeps one entry per CDR3 protein. The data show roughly 300,000 distinct CDR3 sequences, roughly 8.2% seen once. Source material: PBMCs or a T cell subset sorted from them (not recorded which). The receptor set was obtained from a man aged 18-30 years who had mild COVID-19 (a few samples of this study predate the infection). Cell type and time point are not known.

The J gene is TRBJ2-3, the V gene TRBV7-9, with 7 bases lining up with TRBD1. This CDR3 comprises 14 residues. Trimming cost V 5 bases and J 2 bases; bases outside gene matches: 4. Germline V lookup: CDR1 SEHNR, CDR2 FQNEAQ (reference sequence). CDR3 amino acids: CASSGDRDTDTQYF. The CDR3 DNA reads TGTGCCAGCAGCGGGGACAGAGACACAGATACGCAGTATTTT.

J is TRBJ2-2 and V is TRBV30; D might be TRBD1 (6 bases). Trimming removed 3 bases at V and 7 bases at J, with 9 bases between. There are 12 residues in the CDR3. CDR1 and CDR2 (germline): GTSNPN, SVGIG (reference sequence). This CDR3 reads CAWSRGNGELFF. The CDR3 bases are TGTGCCTGGAGCAGGGGCAACGGGGAGCTGTTTTTT.

The chain combines TRBV4-2 with TRBJ2-2, with TRBD2 identical over 8 bases. J lost 3 bases, V lost 3 bases, and 6 bases had no gene match. There are 16 residues in the CDR3. CDR1 and CDR2 from the germline V gene are LGHNA and YNFKEQ. CDR3 nucleotides: TGTGCCAGCAGCCATTCGGGGGGGGGCCACACCGGGGAGCTGTTTTTT. Translation: CASSHSGGGHTGELFF.

This clonotype was picked up a small number of times. This chain links TRBV5-1 with TRBJ2-7, with 8 bases identical to TRBD2. The V gene end was trimmed by 4 bases and the J gene end by 6 bases; junction bases not matched to a gene: 6. Germline values: CDR1 SGHRS, CDR2 YFSETQ. The CDR3 covers 13 residues. CDR3 nucleotides: TGCGCCAGCAGCCTCGCGGGGGGCCCCGAGCAGTACGTC. Its translation is CASSLAGGPEQYV.

Many counts were recorded for this clonotype. This sequence joins TRBV6-2 or TRBV6-3 and TRBJ1-5, with 7 bases lining up with TRBD1. The V gene's germline CDR1 is MNHEY and CDR2 SVGEGT. Unmatched junction bases numbered 7, after V lost 8 bases and J lost 6 bases. The CDR3 consists of 13 residues. For the CDR3, the DNA is TGTGCCAGCTTTGACAGGGCGGGTCAGCCCCAGCATTTT. Amino acid sequence: CASFDRAGQPQHF.

The rearrangement uses TRBV28 and TRBJ1-1, with 9 bases that match TRBD1. The CDR3 covers 13 residues. Unmatched junction bases numbered 6, after V lost 7 bases and J lost 6 bases. Germline lookup yields CDR1 MDHEN and CDR2 SYDVKM. CDR3 sequence (DNA): TGTGCCAGCACTCAGGACAGGGGCGCTGAAGCTTTCTTT. Its translation: CASTQDRGAEAFF.

Only a few counts were recorded for this clonotype. V and J are TRBV18 and TRBJ1-3; D is possibly TRBD1 (5 bases). CDR3 length equals 16 residues. Germline CDR1 reads KGHSH; CDR2 reads LQKENI. V was trimmed by 3 bases and J by 4 bases, leaving 16 bases between them. CDR3 sequence reads: CASSPIGQGRGNTIYF. CDR3 nucleotide sequence: TGTGCCAGCTCACCGATCGGGCAGGGTAGAGGAAACACCATATATTTT.

This clonotype occurred a few times. This chain links TRBV7-3 with TRBJ2-2; 10 positions agree with TRBD2. V lost 5 bases and J lost 5; bases outside the gene matches: 8. In germline, CDR1 is SGHTA, CDR2 FQGTGA. The CDR3 runs to 16 residues. CDR3 amino acids: CASSPERGGGTGELFF. The DNA for the CDR3 is TGTGCCAGCAGCCCCGAGCGGGGGGGCGGAACCGGGGAGCTGTTTTTT.

V and J are TRBV10-1 and TRBJ2-7; D gene unclear. The germline V gene has CDR1 WNHNN and CDR2 SYGVQD (reference sequence). This CDR3 has 11 amino acids. The V gene lost 2 bases and the J gene lost 7 bases, with 6 bases spanning the gap. The CDR3 loop reads CASSEGVEQYF. CDR3 nucleotides: TGCGCCAGCAGTGAGGGCGTGGAGCAGTACTTC.

The rearrangement links TRBV7-9 to TRBJ2-7; no firm D call. The CDR3 contains 12 residues. Trimming stripped 5 bases from V and 10 bases from J, with 15 bases between. Per the germline V gene, CDR1 is SEHNR and CDR2 is FQNEAQ (reference sequence). CDR3 sequence: CASSIPGTVQYV. The CDR3 DNA is TGTGCCAGCAGCATCCCGGGCACAGTTCAGTACGTC.

V usage is TRBV12-3 or TRBV12-4 and J usage is TRBJ1-5; TRBD1 agrees at 7 bases. The CDR3 contains 15 residues. The V and J ends lost 8 bases and 2 bases, in that order; junction bases with no gene match: 9. The CDR3 bases are TGTGCCAGCTCCACAGGGGAGATCGGCAATCAGCCCCAGCATTTT. Protein sequence: CASSTGEIGNQPQHF.

Many counts were recorded for this clonotype. V and J are TRBV5-1 and TRBJ2-1, with D unclear. This CDR3 is built from 11 residues. Germline V CDR1 and CDR2: SGHRS, YFSETQ. V lost 2 bases to trimming and J lost 10 bases, with 7 bases between them. CDR3 DNA: TGCGCCAGCAGCTTCGGTCAGGAGCAGTTCTTC. Translation gives CASSFGQEQFF.

This clonotype was counted only a few times. The chain carries TRBV7-6 and TRBJ1-4; D gene unclear. Per germline, CDR1 SGHVS and CDR2 FNYEAQ. Trimming took off 5 bases at V and 0 bases at J, with 10 bases between the two ends. CDR3 length equals 15 residues. The CDR3 reads CASSLTEATNEKLFF. CDR3 DNA: TGTGCCAGCAGCCTAACTGAGGCAACTAATGAAAAACTGTTTTTT.

This clonotype was observed at least ten times. The gene calls are TRBV5-1 and TRBJ2-3; 10 bases map to TRBD1. V lost 4 bases to trimming and J lost 4 bases; unmatched junction nucleotides: 9. This CDR3 contains 16 residues. From germline, CDR1 is SGHRS and CDR2 YFSETQ. The CDR3 DNA reads as TGCGCCAGCAGCGCCGCCGGGACAGGGGCGGCAGATACGCAGTATTTT. Translated: CASSAAGTGAADTQYF. The complete variable domain, with remaining parts taken from reference TRBV5-1 and TRBJ2-3, reads KAGVTQTPRYLIKTRGQQVTLSCSPISGHRSVSWYQQTPGQGLQFLFEYFSETQRNKGNFPGRFSGRQFSNSRSEMNVSTLELGDSALYLCASSAAGTGAADTQYFGPGTRLTVL.

This clonotype was counted at least ten times. The gene calls are TRBV10-3 and TRBJ2-3; possibly TRBD1 or TRBD2 for D (5 bases each). This CDR3 region has 15 residues. In germline, CDR1 is ENHRY, CDR2 SYGVKD. The ends were cut back, 0 bases at V and 4 bases at J, with 11 bases in the middle. The DNA for the CDR3 is TGTGCCATCAGTGAGTCCTTAGGGGAGTCAGATACGCAGTATTTT. It codes for CAISESLGESDTQYF.

The chain carries TRBV5-6 and TRBJ2-2; 13 nucleotides line up with TRBD2. The germline CDR1 and CDR2 sequences are SGHDT and YYEEEE. CDR3 length: 19 amino acids. Trimming at V came to 0 bases and at J to 3 bases, leaving 8 bases not matched to a gene. This CDR3 is CASSLEALAGGSDTGELFF. The CDR3 DNA reads as TGTGCCAGCAGCTTGGAGGCACTAGCGGGGGGGTCGGACACCGGGGAGCTGTTTTTT.

This clonotype occurred a few times. The chain has TRBV7-9 and TRBJ2-5; D possibly corresponds to TRBD2 (6 bases). Between the trimmed V and J ends, which lost 5 bases and 5 bases, there was a span of 18 bases. CDR3 length: 15 amino acids. Germline-derived CDR1 and CDR2 are SEHNR and FQNEAQ (reference sequence). The CDR3 coding sequence is TGTGCCAGCAGCCCGGGACTCCTTGATACCGAGACCCAGTACTTC. Translated: CASSPGLLDTETQYF. The full variable domain, in which reference TRBV7-9 and TRBJ2-5 provide the parts outside the CDR3, is DTGVSQNPRHKITKRGQNVTFRCDPISEHNRLYWYRQTLGQGPEFLTYFQNEAQLEKSRLLSDRFSAERPKGSFSTLEIQRTEQGDSAMYLCASSPGLLDTETQYFGPGTRLLVL.

V usage is TRBV9 and J usage is TRBJ2-3, with 11 positions matching TRBD2. The CDR3 has 17 amino acids. V lost 1 base, J lost 4 bases, and 8 bases stayed unmatched. Germline V CDR1 and CDR2: SGDLS, YYNGEE. CDR3 nucleotides: TGTGCCAGCAGCGTAATAGCGGGGGGGCCTATCGCAGATACGCAGTATTTT. Its protein is CASSVIAGGPIADTQYF.

This clonotype was picked up a small number of times. The V gene is TRBV7-9, the J gene TRBJ2-7; D gene unclear. CDR3 length: 14 residues. The germline V gene encodes CDR1 SEHNR and CDR2 FQNEAQ (reference sequence). The V end lost 4 bases, the J end lost 3 bases, and 13 bases lay between the germline ends. CDR3 DNA: TGTGCCAGCAGCTCCGGAGAAGAAGGCTACGAGCAGTACGTC. It specifies CASSSGEEGYEQYV.

The V gene is TRBV7-2, the J gene TRBJ2-1, with D possibly being TRBD2 (6 bases). CDR1 and CDR2 (germline): SGHTA, FQGNSA. The CDR3 sequence is 15 residues long. Trimming left V 5 bases short and J 5 bases short, with 16 bases between. The CDR3 nucleotides read TGTGCCAGCAGCACGGGACTGGGGTCCCACAATGAGCAGTTCTTC. This gives the protein CASSTGLGSHNEQFF.

At least ten counts were recorded for this clonotype. The V and J genes are TRBV7-9 and TRBJ2-3; D is uncertain. This CDR3 region has 12 residues. Trimming cost V 4 bases and J 5 bases, with 7 bases left between them. The germline gives CDR1 SEHNR, CDR2 FQNEAQ (reference sequence). In nucleotides, the CDR3 is TGTGCCAGCAGCTCCTTAGAAGATACGCAGTATTTT. Translating gives CASSSLEDTQYF. The full variable domain, its missing parts supplied by reference TRBV7-9 and TRBJ2-3, is DTGVSQNPRHKITKRGQNVTFRCDPISEHNRLYWYRQTLGQGPEFLTYFQNEAQLEKSRLLSDRFSAERPKGSFSTLEIQRTEQGDSAMYLCASSSLEDTQYFGPGTRLTVL.

This chain uses TRBV3-1 with TRBJ2-5; 8 bases line up with TRBD2. Losses at the gene ends were 4 bases for V and 5 bases for J; bases not matched to a gene: 12. Germline CDR1 reads LGHDT; CDR2 reads YNNKEL (reference sequence). This CDR3 comprises 16 residues. The CDR3 here is CASSPPSGTRVETQYF. DNA of the CDR3: TGTGCCAGCAGCCCCCCCTCGGGGACTAGAGTTGAGACCCAGTACTTC.

This clonotype was seen repeatedly, ten times or more. The chain links TRBV12-5 to TRBJ1-5; D not resolved. From germline, CDR1 is LGHNT and CDR2 FRNRAP. CDR3 length: 18 amino acids. Trimming took 0 bases from V and 1 from J, leaving 16 bases between them. In DNA, the CDR3 is TGTGCTAGTGGTTTGGTATATAAGGGTCAGGACAGCAATCAGCCCCAGCATTTT. Encoded protein: CASGLVYKGQDSNQPQHF.

This clonotype was observed a few times. The chain employs TRBV7-8 and TRBJ1-3, with 10 positions matching TRBD1. V lost 5 bases and J lost 3; bases outside the gene matches: 10. Germline V lookup: CDR1 SGHVS, CDR2 FQNEAQ. CDR3 length: 17 amino acids. The CDR3, as DNA: TGTGCCAGCAGCCTCGCCGGGACAGGGGTTTTTGGAAACACCATATATTTT. Translated: CASSLAGTGVFGNTIYF.